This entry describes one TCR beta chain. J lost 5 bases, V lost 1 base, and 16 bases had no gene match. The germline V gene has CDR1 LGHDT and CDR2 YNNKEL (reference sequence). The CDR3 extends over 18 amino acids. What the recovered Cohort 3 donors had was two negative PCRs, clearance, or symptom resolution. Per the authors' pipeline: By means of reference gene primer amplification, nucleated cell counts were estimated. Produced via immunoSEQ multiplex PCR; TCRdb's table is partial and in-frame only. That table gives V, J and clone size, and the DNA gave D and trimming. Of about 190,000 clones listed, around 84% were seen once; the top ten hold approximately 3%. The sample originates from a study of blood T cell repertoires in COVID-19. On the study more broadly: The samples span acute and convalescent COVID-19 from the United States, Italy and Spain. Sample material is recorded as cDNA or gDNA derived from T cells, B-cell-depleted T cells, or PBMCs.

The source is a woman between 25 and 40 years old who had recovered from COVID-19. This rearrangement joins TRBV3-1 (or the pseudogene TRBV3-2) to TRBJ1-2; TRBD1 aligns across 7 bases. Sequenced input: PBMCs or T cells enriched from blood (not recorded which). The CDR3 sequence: CASSQASGTATSWYGYTF. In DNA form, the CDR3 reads TGTGCCAGCAGCCAAGCCTCCGGGACAGCTACCTCGTGGTATGGCTACACCTTC.